This T cell receptor (beta chain) was documented in a study of blood T cell repertoires in COVID-19 (dated by TCRdb to the early 2020s). In the study overall: The collaborator samples originated in the United States, Italy and Spain and spanned the acute and convalescent phases of COVID-19. The prospective study material was composed of cDNA or gDNA derived from T cells, B-cell-depleted T cells, or PBMCs. Subjects who had been exposed to COVID-19, were actively infected with it, or had recovered from it provided the deeply sampled blood TCRbeta repertoires that made up the dataset. A freely available public database, intended as a resource for researchers studying the immune response to SARS-CoV-2, is where the repertoires were released. Samples were obtained from the ongoing ImmuneRACE study (first 160 participants) and from about 1,300 subjects provided by 6 global collaborators. Sample metadata almost always included a de-identified subject ID, COVID-19 status, age in years and sex. Where HLA class I and class II types were available, the types were taken from metadata supplied by the sample provider, not from assay-based typing.

TCRbeta CDR3 regions were amplified from genomic DNA using the immunoSEQ Assay, a bias-controlled multiplex PCR. The original pipeline was this. Within the assay, amplification of reference gene primers was used to estimate how many nucleated cells each sample contained. Sequence reads were collapsed and filtered to measure the absolute abundance of every unique TCRbeta CDR3 rearrangement. Productive Simpson clonality was computed per sample as the square root of Simpson's diversity index over productive rearrangements. Here the immuneACCESS table is served through TCRdb, limited to in-frame sequences with V and J called. Missing clones are a known gap in these copies; in checked studies unresolved V genes cover under half, and the rest lacks a known reason. V, J and clone size were drawn from that table, and D and trimming were deduced from the DNA. The sample profile shows roughly 95,000 clones; about 89% of them were found once. Jointly, the top ten make up under 5% of the sample.

From the germline V gene (reference sequence), CDR1 is SEHNR and CDR2 is FQNEAQ. Compared with germline, V lacks 5 bases and J lacks 4 bases; bases without a gene match: 7. Including the terminal cysteine and phenylalanine, the CDR3 comprises 14 residues. Only CDR3 DNA remains: 42 bases, in frame from the first base. In the case of this clone: No antigen is known for it. No qualities accompany the bases; no much larger clone lies one base away.

The paper's findings and limits, for the study overall: Clinical and demographic metadata were provided uncurated, with the amount varying by source and participant.

Whole blood was collected in K2EDTA tubes by collaborating institutions according to the institutions' own protocols. Collaborator samples were shipped for TCRbeta analysis as frozen whole blood, isolated PBMCs, or DNA extracted from either sample type. The sequenced sample consisted of peripheral blood. The receptor's source is a woman aged 50 to 60 in a cohort sampled during active COVID-19. The chain links TRBV7-9 with TRBJ2-5; 7 central nucleotides agree with TRBD2. The CDR3 region: CASSGRGIGETQYF. The DNA sequence is given as TGTGCCAGCAGCGGGCGGGGGATAGGAGAGACCCAGTACTTC.